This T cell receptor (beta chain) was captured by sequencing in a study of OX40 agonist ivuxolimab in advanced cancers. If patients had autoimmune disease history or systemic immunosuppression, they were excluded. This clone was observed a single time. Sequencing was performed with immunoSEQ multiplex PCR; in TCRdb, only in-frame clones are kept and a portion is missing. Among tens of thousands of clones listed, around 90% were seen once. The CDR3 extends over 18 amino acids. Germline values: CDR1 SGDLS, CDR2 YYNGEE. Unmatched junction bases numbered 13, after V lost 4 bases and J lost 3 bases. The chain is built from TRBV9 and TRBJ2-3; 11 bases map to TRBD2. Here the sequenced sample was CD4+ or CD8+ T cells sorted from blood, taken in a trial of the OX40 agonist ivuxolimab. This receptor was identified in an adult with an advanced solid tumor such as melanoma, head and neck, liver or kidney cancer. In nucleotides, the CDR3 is TGTGCCAGCAGCCCAGTGGGTAGCGGGAGGGCCGAGACAGATACGCAGTATTTT. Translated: CASSPVGSGRAETDTQYF.